This T cell receptor (beta chain) was captured in a study of OX40 agonist ivuxolimab in advanced cancers. About the study: Patients achieving partial responses numbered three: one hepatocellular carcinoma case and two cutaneous melanoma cases.

This clone was detected only once. As yet, its antigen is unknown. Sequencing used immunoSEQ multiplex PCR; TCRdb keeps in-frame clones, though not all of them. Among fewer than 65,000 clones listed, about nine tenths were seen once. Germline V lookup: CDR1 MNHNS, CDR2 SASEGT. The CDR3 consists of 14 residues. Germline trimming cut 5 bases from V and 0 bases from J; bases unmatched to any gene: 4. Findings and limits, study-wide: Partial responders dosed at 0.1-3.0 mg/kg displayed clonal expansion ranking among the lowest.

Patients were ineligible given autoimmune disease history or systemic immunosuppression. With baseline, cycle 4 day 1, and cycle 7 day 1 as timepoints, blood was sampled. The clonotype comes from an adult with an advanced solid tumor such as melanoma, head and neck, liver or kidney cancer. The source was CD4+ or CD8+ T cells sorted from blood, collected in a trial of the OX40 agonist ivuxolimab. The rearrangement joins TRBV6-1 to TRBJ2-7, with 7 bases lining up with TRBD1. CDR3 sequence reads: CASSPQGPSYEQYF. The CDR3 nucleotides are TGTGCCAGCAGTCCACAGGGGCCCTCCTACGAGCAGTACTTC.